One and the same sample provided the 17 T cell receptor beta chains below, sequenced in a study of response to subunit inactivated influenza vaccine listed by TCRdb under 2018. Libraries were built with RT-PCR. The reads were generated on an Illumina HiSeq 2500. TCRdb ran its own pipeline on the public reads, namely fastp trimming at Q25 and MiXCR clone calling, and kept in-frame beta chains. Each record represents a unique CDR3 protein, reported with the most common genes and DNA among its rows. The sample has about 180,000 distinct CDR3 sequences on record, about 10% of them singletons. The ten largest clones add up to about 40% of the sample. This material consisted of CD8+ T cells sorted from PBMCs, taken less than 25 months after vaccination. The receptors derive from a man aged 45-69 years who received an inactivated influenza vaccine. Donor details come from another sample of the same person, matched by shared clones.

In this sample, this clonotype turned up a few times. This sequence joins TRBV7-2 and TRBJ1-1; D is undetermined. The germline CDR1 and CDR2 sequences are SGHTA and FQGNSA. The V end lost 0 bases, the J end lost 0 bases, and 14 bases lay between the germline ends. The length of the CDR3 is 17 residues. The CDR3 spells CASSLAWAEYVNTEAFF. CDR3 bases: TGTGCCAGCAGCTTAGCGTGGGCTGAGTACGTGAACACTGAAGCTTTCTTT.

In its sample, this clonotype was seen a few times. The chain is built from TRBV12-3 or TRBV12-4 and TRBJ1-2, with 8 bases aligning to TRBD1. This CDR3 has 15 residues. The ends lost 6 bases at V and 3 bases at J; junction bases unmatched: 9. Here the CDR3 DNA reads TGTGCCAGCAGCATTCAGGGGGCGCCCTACTATGGCTACACCTTC. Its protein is CASSIQGAPYYGYTF.

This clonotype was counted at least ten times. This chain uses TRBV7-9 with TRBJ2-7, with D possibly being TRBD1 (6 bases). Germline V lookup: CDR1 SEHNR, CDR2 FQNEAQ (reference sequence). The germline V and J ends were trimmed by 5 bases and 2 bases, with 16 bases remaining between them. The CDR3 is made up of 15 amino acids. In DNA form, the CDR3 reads TGTGCCAGCAGCCCCGAAGAGGGACACCCCTACGAGCAGTACTTC. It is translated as CASSPEEGHPYEQYF.

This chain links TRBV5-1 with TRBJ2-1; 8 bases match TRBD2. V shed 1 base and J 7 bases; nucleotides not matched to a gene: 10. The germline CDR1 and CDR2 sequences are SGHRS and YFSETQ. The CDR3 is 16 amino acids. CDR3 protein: CASSLFVSGGSNEQFF. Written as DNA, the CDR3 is TGCGCCAGCAGCTTGTTTGTGTCGGGAGGGAGTAATGAGCAGTTCTTC.

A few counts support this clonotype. CDR3 residues: CATTYADTQYF. CDR3 DNA sequence: TGTGCCACCACCTACGCAGATACGCAGTATTTT. V usage is TRBV24-1 and J usage is TRBJ2-3; D not resolved. CDR3 length: 11 amino acids. V was clipped by 8 bases and J by 4 bases, with 6 bases between them. CDR1 and CDR2 (germline): KGHDR, SFDVKD.

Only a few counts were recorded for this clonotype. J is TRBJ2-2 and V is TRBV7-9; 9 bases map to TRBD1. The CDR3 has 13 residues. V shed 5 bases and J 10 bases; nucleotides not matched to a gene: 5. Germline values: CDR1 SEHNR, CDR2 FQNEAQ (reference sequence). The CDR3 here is CASSTRTGEELFF. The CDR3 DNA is TGTGCCAGCAGCACGCGGACAGGGGAGGAGCTGTTTTTT. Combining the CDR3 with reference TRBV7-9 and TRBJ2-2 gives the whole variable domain DTGVSQNPRHKITKRGQNVTFRCDPISEHNRLYWYRQTLGQGPEFLTYFQNEAQLEKSRLLSDRFSAERPKGSFSTLEIQRTEQGDSAMYLCASSTRTGEELFFGEGSRLTVL.

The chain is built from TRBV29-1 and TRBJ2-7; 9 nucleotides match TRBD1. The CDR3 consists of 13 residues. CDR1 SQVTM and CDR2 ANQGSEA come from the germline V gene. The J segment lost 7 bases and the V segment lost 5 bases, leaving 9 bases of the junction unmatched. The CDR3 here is CSVLTGGLLEQYF. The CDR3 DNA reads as TGCAGCGTTTTAACAGGGGGCCTACTGGAGCAGTACTTC.

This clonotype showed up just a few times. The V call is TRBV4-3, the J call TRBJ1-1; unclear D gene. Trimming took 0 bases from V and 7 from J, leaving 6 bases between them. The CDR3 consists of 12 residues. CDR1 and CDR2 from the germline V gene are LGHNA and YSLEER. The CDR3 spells CASSQDGGEAFF. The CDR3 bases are TGCGCCAGCAGCCAAGATGGTGGTGAAGCTTTCTTT.

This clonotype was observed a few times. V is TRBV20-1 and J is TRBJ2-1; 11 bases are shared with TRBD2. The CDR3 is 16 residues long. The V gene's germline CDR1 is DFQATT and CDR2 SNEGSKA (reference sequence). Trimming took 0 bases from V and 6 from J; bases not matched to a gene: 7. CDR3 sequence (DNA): TGCAGTGCTAGAGATCTCGGTAGCGGGAGGGCCAATGAGCAGTTCTTC. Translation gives CSARDLGSGRANEQFF.

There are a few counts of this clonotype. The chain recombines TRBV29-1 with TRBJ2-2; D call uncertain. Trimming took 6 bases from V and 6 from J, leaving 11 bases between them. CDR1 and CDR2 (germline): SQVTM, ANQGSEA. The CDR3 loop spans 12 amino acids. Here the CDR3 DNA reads TGCAGCGTCGAACAGATGGCCGGGGAGCTGTTTTTT. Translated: CSVEQMAGELFF.

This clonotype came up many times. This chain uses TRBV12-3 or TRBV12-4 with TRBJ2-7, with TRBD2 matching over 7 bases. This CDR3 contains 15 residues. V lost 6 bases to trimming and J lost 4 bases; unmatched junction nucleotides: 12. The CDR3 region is CASSPRLGREYEQYF. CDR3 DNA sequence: TGTGCCAGCAGCCCCCGATTGGGGCGGGAGTACGAGCAGTACTTC.

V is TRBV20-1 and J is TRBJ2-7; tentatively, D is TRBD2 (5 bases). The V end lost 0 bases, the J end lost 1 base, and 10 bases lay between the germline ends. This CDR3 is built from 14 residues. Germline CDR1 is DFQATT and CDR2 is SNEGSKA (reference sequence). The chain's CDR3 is CSARDRGLSYEQYF. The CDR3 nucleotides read TGCAGTGCTAGAGACCGCGGACTGTCCTACGAGCAGTACTTC.

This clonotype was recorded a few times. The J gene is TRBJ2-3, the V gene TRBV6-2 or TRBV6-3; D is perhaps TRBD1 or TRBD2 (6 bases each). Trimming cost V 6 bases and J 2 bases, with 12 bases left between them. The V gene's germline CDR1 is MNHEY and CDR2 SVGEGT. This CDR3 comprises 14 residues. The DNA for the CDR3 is TGTGCCAGCAGAAAAGGGGGGTCCACAGATACGCAGTATTTT. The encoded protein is CASRKGGSTDTQYF.

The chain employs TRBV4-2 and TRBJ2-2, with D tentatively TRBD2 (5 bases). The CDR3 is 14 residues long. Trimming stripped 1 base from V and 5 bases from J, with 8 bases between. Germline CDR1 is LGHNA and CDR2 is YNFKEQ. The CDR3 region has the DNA TGTGCCAGCAGCCAAGTCTCGGGGACCGGGGAGCTGTTTTTT. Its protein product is CASSQVSGTGELFF.

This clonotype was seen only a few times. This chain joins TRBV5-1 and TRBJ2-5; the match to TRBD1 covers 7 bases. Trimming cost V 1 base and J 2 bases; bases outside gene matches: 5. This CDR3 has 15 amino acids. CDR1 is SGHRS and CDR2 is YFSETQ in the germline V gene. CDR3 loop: CASSLYGTEQETQYF. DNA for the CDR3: TGCGCCAGCAGCTTGTATGGGACAGAGCAAGAGACCCAGTACTTC.

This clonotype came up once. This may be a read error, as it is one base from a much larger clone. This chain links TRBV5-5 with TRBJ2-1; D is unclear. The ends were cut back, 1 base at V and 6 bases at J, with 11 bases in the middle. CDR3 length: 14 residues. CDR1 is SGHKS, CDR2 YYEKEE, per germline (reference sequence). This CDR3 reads CASSLMLSCNEQFF. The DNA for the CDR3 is TGTGCCAGCAGCTTGATGCTCAGCTGCAATGAGCAGTTCTTC.

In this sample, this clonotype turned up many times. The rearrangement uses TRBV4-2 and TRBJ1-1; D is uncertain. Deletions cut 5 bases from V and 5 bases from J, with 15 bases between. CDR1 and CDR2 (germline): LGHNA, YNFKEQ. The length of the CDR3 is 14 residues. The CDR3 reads CASSEVEGLTEAFF. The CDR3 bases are TGTGCCAGCAGCGAGGTGGAAGGGTTGACTGAAGCTTTCTTT.